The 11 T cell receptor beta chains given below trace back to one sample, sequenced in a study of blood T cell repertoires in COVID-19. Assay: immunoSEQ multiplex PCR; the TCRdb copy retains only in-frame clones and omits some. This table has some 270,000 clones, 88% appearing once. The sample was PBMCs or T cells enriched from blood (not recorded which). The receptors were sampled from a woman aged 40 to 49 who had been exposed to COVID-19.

CDR3 region: CASRRGQLGTEAFF. In DNA, the CDR3 is TGTGCCAGCAGACGGGGACAGTTGGGCACTGAAGCTTTCTTT. The V call is TRBV6-5, the J call TRBJ1-1; TRBD1 matches 7 bases. CDR1 is MNHEY and CDR2 is SVGAGI in the germline V gene. V lost 6 bases, J lost 4 bases, and 8 bases stayed unmatched. The CDR3 runs 14 residues.

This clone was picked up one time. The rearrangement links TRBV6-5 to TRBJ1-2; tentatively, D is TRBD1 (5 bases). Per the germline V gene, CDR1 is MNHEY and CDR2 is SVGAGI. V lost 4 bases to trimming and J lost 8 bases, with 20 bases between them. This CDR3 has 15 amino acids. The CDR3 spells CASSSPVGQGGGYTF. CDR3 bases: TGTGCCAGCAGTTCCCCCGTAGGGCAGGGTGGAGGCTACACCTTC.

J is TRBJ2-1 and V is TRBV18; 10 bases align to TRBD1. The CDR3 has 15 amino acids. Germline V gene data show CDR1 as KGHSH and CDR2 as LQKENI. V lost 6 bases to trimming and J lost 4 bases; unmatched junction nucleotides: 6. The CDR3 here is CASSSSGQGYNEQFF. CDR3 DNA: TGTGCCAGCTCCTCCTCGGGACAGGGGTACAATGAGCAGTTCTTC.

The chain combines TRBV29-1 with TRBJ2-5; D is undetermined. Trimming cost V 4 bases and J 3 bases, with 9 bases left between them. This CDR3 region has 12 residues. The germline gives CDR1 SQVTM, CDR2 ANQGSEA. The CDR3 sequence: CSVAYSEETQYF. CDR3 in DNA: TGCAGCGTTGCTTATTCGGAAGAGACCCAGTACTTC.

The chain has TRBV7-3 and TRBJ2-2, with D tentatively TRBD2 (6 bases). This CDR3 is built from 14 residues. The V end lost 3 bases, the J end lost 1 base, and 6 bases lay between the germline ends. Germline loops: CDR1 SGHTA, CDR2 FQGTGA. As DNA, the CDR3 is TGTGCCAGCAGCTTCGGGGGGAACACCGGGGAGCTGTTTTTT. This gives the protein CASSFGGNTGELFF.

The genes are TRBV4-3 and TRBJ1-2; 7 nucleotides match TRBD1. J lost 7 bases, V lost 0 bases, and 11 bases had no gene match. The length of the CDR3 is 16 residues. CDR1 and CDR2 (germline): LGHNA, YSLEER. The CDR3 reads CASSQEAVNRGRGYTF. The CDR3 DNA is TGCGCCAGCAGCCAAGAGGCCGTAAACAGGGGACGTGGCTACACCTTC.

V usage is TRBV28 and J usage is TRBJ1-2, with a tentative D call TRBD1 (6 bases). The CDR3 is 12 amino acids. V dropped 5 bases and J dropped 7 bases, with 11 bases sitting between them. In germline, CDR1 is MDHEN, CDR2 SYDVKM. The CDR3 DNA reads TGTGCCAGCAGTACCCTCAGGGGTGGCTACACCTTC. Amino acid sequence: CASSTLRGGYTF.

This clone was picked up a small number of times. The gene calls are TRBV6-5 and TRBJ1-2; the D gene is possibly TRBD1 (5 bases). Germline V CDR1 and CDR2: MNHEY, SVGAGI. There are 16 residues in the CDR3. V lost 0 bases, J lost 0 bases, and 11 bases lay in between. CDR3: CASSYSEGSANYGYTF. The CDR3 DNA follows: TGTGCCAGCAGTTACTCGGAGGGGTCCGCTAACTATGGCTACACCTTC.

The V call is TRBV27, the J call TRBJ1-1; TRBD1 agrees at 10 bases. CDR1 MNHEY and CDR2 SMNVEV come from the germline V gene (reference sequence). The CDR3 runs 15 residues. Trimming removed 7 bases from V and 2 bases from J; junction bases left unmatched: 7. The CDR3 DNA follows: TGTGCCAGCAAACCGGGACAGGGGCAAAACACTGAAGCTTTCTTT. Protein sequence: CASKPGQGQNTEAFF.

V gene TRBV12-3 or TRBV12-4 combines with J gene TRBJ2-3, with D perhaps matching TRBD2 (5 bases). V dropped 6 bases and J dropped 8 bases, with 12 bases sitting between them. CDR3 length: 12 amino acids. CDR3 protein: CASSITRGTQYF. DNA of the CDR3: TGTGCCAGCAGCATCACTCGGGGTACGCAGTATTTT.

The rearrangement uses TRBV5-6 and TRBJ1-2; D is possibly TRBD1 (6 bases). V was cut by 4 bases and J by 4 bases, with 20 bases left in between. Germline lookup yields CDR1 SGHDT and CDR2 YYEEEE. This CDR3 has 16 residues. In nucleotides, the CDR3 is TGTGCCAGCAGCCGGAGAGTTCGGCTGGGGGCCTATGGCTACACCTTC. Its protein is CASSRRVRLGAYGYTF.